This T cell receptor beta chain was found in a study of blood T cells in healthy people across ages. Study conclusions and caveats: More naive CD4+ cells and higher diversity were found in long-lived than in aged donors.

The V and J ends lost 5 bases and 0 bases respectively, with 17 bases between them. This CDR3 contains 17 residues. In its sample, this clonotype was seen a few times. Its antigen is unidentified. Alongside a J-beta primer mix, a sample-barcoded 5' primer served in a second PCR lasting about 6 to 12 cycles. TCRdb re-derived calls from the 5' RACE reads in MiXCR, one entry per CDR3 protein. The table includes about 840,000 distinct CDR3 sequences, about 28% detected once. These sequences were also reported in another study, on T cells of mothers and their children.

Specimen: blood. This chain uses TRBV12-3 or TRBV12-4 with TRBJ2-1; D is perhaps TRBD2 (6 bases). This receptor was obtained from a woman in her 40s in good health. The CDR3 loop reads CASSKFMGGSSYNEQFF. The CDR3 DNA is TGTGCCAGCAGTAAATTCATGGGGGGAAGCTCCTACAATGAGCAGTTCTTC.